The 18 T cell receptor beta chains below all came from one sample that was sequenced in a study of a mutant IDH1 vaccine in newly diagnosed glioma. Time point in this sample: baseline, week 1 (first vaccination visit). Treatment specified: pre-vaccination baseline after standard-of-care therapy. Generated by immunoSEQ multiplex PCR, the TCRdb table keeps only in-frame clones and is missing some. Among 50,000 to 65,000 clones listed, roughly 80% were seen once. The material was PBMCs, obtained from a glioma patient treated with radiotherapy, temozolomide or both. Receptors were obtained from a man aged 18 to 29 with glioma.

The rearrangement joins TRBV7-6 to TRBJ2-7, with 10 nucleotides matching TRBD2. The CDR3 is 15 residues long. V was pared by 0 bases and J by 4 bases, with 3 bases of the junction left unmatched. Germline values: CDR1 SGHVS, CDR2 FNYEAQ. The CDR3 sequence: CASSLAGSGGYEQYF. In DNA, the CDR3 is TGTGCCAGCAGCTTAGCGGGTAGCGGGGGGTACGAGCAGTACTTC. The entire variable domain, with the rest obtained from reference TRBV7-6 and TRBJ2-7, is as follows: GAGVSQSPRYKVTKRGQDVALRCDPISGHVSLYWYRQALGQGPEFLTYFNYEAQQDKSGLPNDRFSAERPEGSISTLTIQRTEQRDSAMYRCASSLAGSGGYEQYFGPGTRLTVT.

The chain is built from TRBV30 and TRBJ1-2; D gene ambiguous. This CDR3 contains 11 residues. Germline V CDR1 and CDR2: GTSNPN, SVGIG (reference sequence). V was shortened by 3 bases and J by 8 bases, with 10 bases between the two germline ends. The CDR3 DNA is TGTGCCTGGAGCGTGCGGGTGGGCTACACCTTC. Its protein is CAWSVRVGYTF.

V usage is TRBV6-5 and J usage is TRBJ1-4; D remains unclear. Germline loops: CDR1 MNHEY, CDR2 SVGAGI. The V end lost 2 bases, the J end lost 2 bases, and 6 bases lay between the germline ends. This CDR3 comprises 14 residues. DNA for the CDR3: TGTGCCAGCAGTTACGCACAGACTAATGAAAAACTGTTTTTT. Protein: CASSYAQTNEKLFF.

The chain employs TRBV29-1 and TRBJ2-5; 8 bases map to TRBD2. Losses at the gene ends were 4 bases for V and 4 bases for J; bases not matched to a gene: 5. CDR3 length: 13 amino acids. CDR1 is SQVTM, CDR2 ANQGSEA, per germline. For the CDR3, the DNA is TGCAGCGTTGCTCCGGGACTAGGAGAGACCCAGTACTTC. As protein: CSVAPGLGETQYF.

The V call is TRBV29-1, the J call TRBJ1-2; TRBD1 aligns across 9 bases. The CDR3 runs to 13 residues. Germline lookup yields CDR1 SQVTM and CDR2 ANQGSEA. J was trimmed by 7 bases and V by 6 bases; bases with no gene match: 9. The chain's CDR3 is CSVRDRDLLGYTF. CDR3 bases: TGCAGCGTCCGGGACAGGGATCTCCTTGGCTACACCTTC.

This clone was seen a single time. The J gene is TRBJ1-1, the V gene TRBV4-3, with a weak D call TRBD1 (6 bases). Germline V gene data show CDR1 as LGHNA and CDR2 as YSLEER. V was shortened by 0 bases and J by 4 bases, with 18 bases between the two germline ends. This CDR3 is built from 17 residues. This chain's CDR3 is CASSQEVIQQGVTEAFF. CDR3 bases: TGCGCCAGCAGCCAAGAAGTGATTCAACAGGGAGTCACTGAAGCTTTCTTT.

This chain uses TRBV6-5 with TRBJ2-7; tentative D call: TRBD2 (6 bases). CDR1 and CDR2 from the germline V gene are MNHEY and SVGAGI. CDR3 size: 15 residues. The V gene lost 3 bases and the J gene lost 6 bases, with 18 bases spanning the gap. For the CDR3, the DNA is TGTGCCAGCAGTTATGGGGCGGGATTAGGCACCGAGCAGTACTTC. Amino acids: CASSYGAGLGTEQYF.

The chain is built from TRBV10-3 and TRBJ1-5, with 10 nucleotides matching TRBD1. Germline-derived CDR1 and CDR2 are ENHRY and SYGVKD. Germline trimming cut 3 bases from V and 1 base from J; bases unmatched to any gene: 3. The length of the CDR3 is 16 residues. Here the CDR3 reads CAISDRDRGSNQPQHF. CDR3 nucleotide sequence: TGTGCCATCAGTGATCGGGACAGGGGAAGCAATCAGCCCCAGCATTTT.

CDR3 region: CASESGTGFEAFF. In DNA, the CDR3 is TGTGCCAGTGAATCCGGGACAGGGTTTGAAGCTTTCTTT. The gene calls are TRBV19 and TRBJ1-1, with 9 positions matching TRBD1. After removal of 8 bases from V and 7 bases from J, the junction contained 8 bases not matched to a gene. The CDR3 loop spans 13 amino acids. CDR1 is LNHDA, CDR2 SQIVND, per germline (reference sequence).

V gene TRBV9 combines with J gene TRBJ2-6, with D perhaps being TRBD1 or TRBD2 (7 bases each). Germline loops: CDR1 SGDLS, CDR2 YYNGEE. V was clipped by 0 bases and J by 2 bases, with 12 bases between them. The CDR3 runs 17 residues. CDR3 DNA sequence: TGTGCCAGCAGCGTAGGGGAGGGGGCGGCTGGGGCCAACGTCCTGACTTTC. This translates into CASSVGEGAAGANVLTF.

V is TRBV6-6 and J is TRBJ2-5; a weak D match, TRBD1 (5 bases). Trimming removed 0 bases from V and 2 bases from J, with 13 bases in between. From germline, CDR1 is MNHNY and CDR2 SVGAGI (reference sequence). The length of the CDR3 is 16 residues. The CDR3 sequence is CASSYSGWGGQETQYF. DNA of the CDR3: TGTGCCAGCAGTTACTCGGGATGGGGCGGACAAGAGACCCAGTACTTC.

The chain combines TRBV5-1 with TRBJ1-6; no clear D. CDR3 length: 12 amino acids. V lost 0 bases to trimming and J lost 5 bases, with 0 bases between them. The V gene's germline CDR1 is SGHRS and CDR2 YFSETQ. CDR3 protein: CASSLDNSPLHF. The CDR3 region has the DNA TGCGCCAGCAGCTTGGATAATTCACCCCTCCACTTT.

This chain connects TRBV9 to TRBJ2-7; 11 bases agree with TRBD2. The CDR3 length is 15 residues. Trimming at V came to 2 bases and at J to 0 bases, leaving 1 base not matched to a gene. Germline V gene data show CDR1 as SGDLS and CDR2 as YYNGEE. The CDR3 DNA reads TGTGCCAGCAGCGTGACTAGCGGGGCCTCCTACGAGCAGTACTTC. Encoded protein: CASSVTSGASYEQYF. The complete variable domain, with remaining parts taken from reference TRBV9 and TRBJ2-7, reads DSGVTQTPKHLITATGQRVTLRCSPRSGDLSVYWYQQSLDQGLQFLIQYYNGEERAKGNILERFSAQQFPDLHSELNLSSLELGDSALYFCASSVTSGASYEQYFGPGTRLTVT.

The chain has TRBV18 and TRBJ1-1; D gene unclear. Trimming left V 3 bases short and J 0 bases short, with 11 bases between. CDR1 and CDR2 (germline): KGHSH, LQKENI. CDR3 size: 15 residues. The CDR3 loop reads CASSPVNSLNTEAFF. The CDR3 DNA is TGTGCCAGCTCACCGGTAAACAGCCTGAACACTGAAGCTTTCTTT. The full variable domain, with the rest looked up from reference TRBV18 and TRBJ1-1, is NAGVMQNPRHLVRRRGQEARLRCSPMKGHSHVYWYRQLPEEGLKFMVYLQKENIIDESGMPKERFSAEFPKEGPSILRIQQVVRGDSAAYFCASSPVNSLNTEAFFGQGTRLTVV.

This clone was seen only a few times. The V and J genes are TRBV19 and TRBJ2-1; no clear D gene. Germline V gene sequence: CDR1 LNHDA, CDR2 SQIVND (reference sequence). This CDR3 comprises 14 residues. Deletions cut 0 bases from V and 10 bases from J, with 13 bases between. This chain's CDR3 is CASSIDRPDWEQFF. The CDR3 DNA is TGTGCCAGTAGTATAGACCGCCCCGATTGGGAGCAGTTCTTC.

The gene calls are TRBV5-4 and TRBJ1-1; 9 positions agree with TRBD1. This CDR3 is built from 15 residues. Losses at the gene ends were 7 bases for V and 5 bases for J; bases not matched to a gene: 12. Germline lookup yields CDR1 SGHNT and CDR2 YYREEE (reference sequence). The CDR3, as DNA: TGTGCCAGCGGGTACAGGGGGCGCGGGTTAACTGAAGCTTTCTTT. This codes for CASGYRGRGLTEAFF.

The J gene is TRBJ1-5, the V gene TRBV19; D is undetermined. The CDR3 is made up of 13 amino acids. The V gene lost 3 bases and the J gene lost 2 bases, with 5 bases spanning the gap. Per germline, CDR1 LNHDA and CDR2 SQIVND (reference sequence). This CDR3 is CASSIVGNQPQHF. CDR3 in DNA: TGTGCCAGTAGTATTGTGGGCAATCAGCCCCAGCATTTT.

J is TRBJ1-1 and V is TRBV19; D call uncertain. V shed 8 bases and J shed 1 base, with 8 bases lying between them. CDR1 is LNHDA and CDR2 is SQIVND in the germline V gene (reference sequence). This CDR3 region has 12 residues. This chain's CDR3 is CASLVGNTEAFF. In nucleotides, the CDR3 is TGTGCCAGTCTCGTCGGGAACACTGAAGCTTTCTTT. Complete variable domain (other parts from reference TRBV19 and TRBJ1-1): DGGITQSPKYLFRKEGQNVTLSCEQNLNHDAMYWYRQDPGQGLRLIYYSQIVNDFQKGDIAEGYSVSREKKESFPLTVTSAQKNPTAFYLCASLVGNTEAFFGQGTRLTVV.